The clone carrying this T cell receptor beta chain was observed many times. Its antigen remains unidentified. Regions amplified from RNA transcripts were the TCR beta CDR3 regions. The HTBI primer set drove a first-round RT-PCR of the TCR CDR3. One entry per CDR3 protein, called by TCRdb with MiXCR from the multiplex PCR reads. The sample holds roughly 700,000 distinct CDR3 sequences; roughly a third are singletons and the top ten take roughly 30%. These data originate in a study of T cells in Graves' hyperthyroidism and ophthalmopathy. Findings of the study overall: The blood repertoire included most of the expanded thyroid clonotypes above 0.001.

Graves' hyperthyroidism without ophthalmopathy progression within 18 months was termed stable. Source material for PBMCs was more than 9.5 ml fresh peripheral blood. Per germline, CDR1 DFQATT and CDR2 SNEGSKA (reference sequence). The CDR3 is made up of 13 amino acids. V shed 3 bases and J shed 2 bases, with 11 bases lying between them. The TCR was taken from a woman between 40 and 55 years old with Graves' hyperthyroidism. J is TRBJ2-7 and V is TRBV20-1, with D unresolved. The sequencing input was blood. CDR3 residues: CSASSAETYEQYF. CDR3 sequence (DNA): TGCAGTGCTAGCTCGGCGGAGACCTACGAGCAGTACTTC.